Following are 20 T cell receptor beta chains from one sample sequenced in a study of T cell responses to AZD1222 COVID-19 vaccine listed by TCRdb under 2021. The library was generated by the immunoSEQ multiplex PCR assay. The table was pulled from immuneACCESS by TCRdb, which kept in-frame rearrangements only. Such tables lose some clones; where checked, under half of the loss comes from unresolved V genes, and the rest has no known cause. Here the sample has around 99,000 clones; just over 90% occur a single time. The top ten constitute 8% to 8.5% of the sample. Interpreted using the paper, the time point label stands for: about 28 days (+/-7) after the second vaccine dose. The sample in question was peripheral blood, obtained 28 days after the second AZD1222 dose. These receptors all come from an adult who received the AZD1222 COVID-19 vaccine.

The V call is TRBV7-9, the J call TRBJ2-3; D gene unclear. Germline V gene sequence: CDR1 SEHNR, CDR2 FQNEAQ (reference sequence). The germline V and J ends were trimmed by 0 bases and 3 bases, with 10 bases remaining between them. This CDR3 contains 15 residues. CDR3 DNA: TGTGCCAGCAGCTTAGCTGGGTCGAGAACAGATACGCAGTATTTT. It codes for CASSLAGSRTDTQYF.

CDR3 in amino acids: CASSLFGPNTGELFF. The CDR3 bases are TGTGCCAGCAGCTTATTCGGACCGAACACCGGGGAGCTGTTTTTT. The chain employs TRBV7-8 and TRBJ2-2; D is ambiguous. CDR1 and CDR2 (germline): SGHVS, FQNEAQ. The V end lost 2 bases, the J end lost 0 bases, and 7 bases lay between the germline ends. This CDR3 comprises 15 residues.

The chain has TRBV10-3 and TRBJ2-1, with 8 bases that match TRBD2. Germline-derived CDR1 and CDR2 are ENHRY and SYGVKD. The V gene end was trimmed by 10 bases and the J gene end by 7 bases; junction bases not matched to a gene: 3. The length of the CDR3 is 11 residues. CDR3: CASSGTNEQFF. The CDR3 bases are TGTGCCAGTAGCGGGACAAATGAGCAGTTCTTC.

This chain connects TRBV7-6 to TRBJ2-2; 10 bases agree with TRBD1. The CDR3 is 15 residues long. The junction had 7 bases not matched to a gene; V was cut back by 5 bases and J by 7 bases. CDR1 is SGHVS, CDR2 FNYEAQ, per germline. CDR3 bases: TGTGCCAGCAGCCTCGGGACAGGGGCGGGCGGGGAGCTGTTTTTT. This sequence encodes CASSLGTGAGGELFF.

The chain combines TRBV5-1 with TRBJ2-3, with 9 nucleotides matching TRBD2. Trimming took 0 bases from V and 5 from J; bases not matched to a gene: 7. The CDR3 length is 16 residues. Germline V lookup: CDR1 SGHRS, CDR2 YFSETQ. The CDR3 spells CASSLARREGLDTQYF. CDR3 nucleotide sequence: TGCGCCAGCAGCTTGGCCCGGCGGGAGGGCCTAGATACGCAGTATTTT.

J is TRBJ1-1 and V is TRBV27; D possibly corresponds to TRBD1 (6 bases). This CDR3 comprises 14 residues. CDR1 MNHEY and CDR2 SMNVEV come from the germline V gene (reference sequence). V was pared by 6 bases and J by 0 bases, with 11 bases between. The CDR3 sequence: CASRGTSMNTEAFF. For the CDR3, the DNA is TGTGCCAGCAGGGGGACATCGATGAACACTGAAGCTTTCTTT.

This clone was counted only a few times. The chain's CDR3 is CASSQGPNSYEQYF. The CDR3 nucleotides read TGTGCCAGCAGTCAGGGACCGAACTCCTACGAGCAGTACTTC. V and J are TRBV6-6 and TRBJ2-7, with D tentatively TRBD1 or TRBD2 (5 bases each). The V gene lost 5 bases and the J gene lost 0 bases, with 11 bases spanning the gap. This CDR3 is built from 14 residues. Germline CDR1 is MNHNY and CDR2 is SVGAGI (reference sequence).

The table lists this clone with a few counts. This rearrangement joins TRBV5-4 to TRBJ2-2, with D possibly matching TRBD2 (6 bases). The CDR3 is made up of 15 amino acids. Germline assignment: CDR1 SGHNT and CDR2 YYREEE (reference sequence). V lost 0 bases to trimming and J lost 5 bases, with 11 bases between them. CDR3 region: CASSLAGGGTGELFF. The CDR3 DNA is TGTGCCAGCAGCTTGGCGGGCGGAGGGACCGGGGAGCTGTTTTTT.

The genes are TRBV19 and TRBJ1-3, with D unclear. This CDR3 region has 16 residues. V was pared by 2 bases and J by 0 bases, with 11 bases between. Germline-derived CDR1 and CDR2 are LNHDA and SQIVND (reference sequence). The CDR3 region is CASSITAGHSGNTIYF. CDR3 bases: TGTGCCAGTAGTATAACGGCAGGCCACTCTGGAAACACCATATATTTT.

The chain uses TRBV19 and TRBJ1-1, with a tentative D call TRBD1 (5 bases). The CDR3 is 15 amino acids. The V end lost 5 bases, the J end lost 1 base, and 14 bases lay between the germline ends. The V gene's germline CDR1 is LNHDA and CDR2 SQIVND (reference sequence). The CDR3 nucleotides are TGTGCCAGTAGTCCCAGGGAGGGGTCGAACACTGAAGCTTTCTTT. Translation gives CASSPREGSNTEAFF.

This sequence joins TRBV29-1 and TRBJ1-1; unclear D gene. CDR1 SQVTM and CDR2 ANQGSEA come from the germline V gene. Trimming cost V 7 bases and J 1 base, with 10 bases left between them. The CDR3 runs to 12 residues. The CDR3 is CSARNGNTEAFF. In DNA form, the CDR3 reads TGCAGCGCTAGAAACGGGAACACTGAAGCTTTCTTT.

This chain connects TRBV5-5 to TRBJ1-3; no clear D. The CDR3 sequence is 12 residues long. Trimming took off 2 bases at V and 11 bases at J, with 11 bases between the two ends. Germline V gene sequence: CDR1 SGHKS, CDR2 YYEKEE (reference sequence). The CDR3 spells CASSLSGRAIYF. In DNA form, the CDR3 reads TGTGCCAGCAGCTTATCTGGACGCGCCATATATTTT.

The genes are TRBV28 and TRBJ1-3; D possibly corresponds to TRBD1 (6 bases). The CDR3 is made up of 17 amino acids. V gave up 2 bases and J gave up 5 bases, with 19 bases separating them. Germline CDR1 MDHEN, CDR2 SYDVKM. The CDR3 bases are TGTGCCAGCAGTTTAGGGGGGGCAGCAGGGTGGAGAAACACCATATATTTT. Its translation is CASSLGGAAGWRNTIYF.

V usage is TRBV14 and J usage is TRBJ2-1; D call uncertain. Germline V CDR1 and CDR2: SGHDN, FVKESK. The CDR3 runs 15 residues. V lost 0 bases, J lost 9 bases, and 15 bases lay in between. The CDR3 is CASSQDPWNSAEQFF. For the CDR3, the DNA is TGTGCCAGCAGCCAAGATCCTTGGAACAGTGCTGAGCAGTTCTTC.

The gene calls are TRBV7-9 and TRBJ2-2; 7 bases map to TRBD1. The V gene end was trimmed by 6 bases and the J gene end by 4 bases; junction bases not matched to a gene: 5. The CDR3 loop spans 14 amino acids. Germline V gene data show CDR1 as SEHNR and CDR2 as FQNEAQ (reference sequence). For the CDR3, the DNA is TGTGCCAGCAGGAAAACAGGGGCCACCGGGGAGCTGTTTTTT. Translation: CASRKTGATGELFF. The full variable domain, in which reference TRBV7-9 and TRBJ2-2 provide the parts outside the CDR3, is DTGVSQNPRHKITKRGQNVTFRCDPISEHNRLYWYRQTLGQGPEFLTYFQNEAQLEKSRLLSDRFSAERPKGSFSTLEIQRTEQGDSAMYLCASRKTGATGELFFGEGSRLTVL.

The count of this clone is one. The chain has TRBV4-1 and TRBJ2-1, with D perhaps TRBD2 (5 bases). The CDR3 loop spans 15 amino acids. V was cut by 4 bases and J by 8 bases, with 18 bases left in between. Germline CDR1 reads MGHRA; CDR2 reads YSYEKL. The chain's CDR3 is CASSPRPANGDEQFF. The CDR3 DNA reads TGCGCCAGCAGCCCCCGACCGGCTAACGGGGATGAGCAGTTCTTC.

The chain employs TRBV6-5 and TRBJ2-5; D uncertain. Trimming took 6 bases from V and 0 from J, leaving 14 bases between them. The germline CDR1 and CDR2 sequences are MNHEY and SVGAGI. This CDR3 contains 15 residues. The CDR3 spells CASSGLSQNQETQYF. For the CDR3, the DNA is TGTGCCAGCAGCGGCCTAAGTCAGAACCAAGAGACCCAGTACTTC.

V and J are TRBV11-2 and TRBJ2-5; D possibly corresponds to TRBD2 (6 bases). The CDR3 length is 17 residues. The V end was cut by 5 bases, the J end by 5 bases, with 24 bases between. The germline V gene encodes CDR1 SGHAT and CDR2 FQNNGV. CDR3 sequence (DNA): TGTGCCAGCAGCAATCAAAGGACCAAGGGAGGATGGGAGACCCAGTACTTC. Translation gives CASSNQRTKGGWETQYF.

CDR3 in amino acids: CASSPGVFNYGYTF. DNA for the CDR3: TGTGCCAGCAGCCCGGGGGTCTTCAACTATGGCTACACCTTC. The J gene is TRBJ1-2, the V gene TRBV27; perhaps TRBD1 as D (5 bases). The CDR3 runs 14 residues. Per the germline V gene, CDR1 is MNHEY and CDR2 is SMNVEV (reference sequence). V lost 6 bases and J 2 bases, leaving 13 bases between the germline ends.

This clone was counted a single time. DNA for the CDR3: TGCGCCAGCAGCTTGGTGGGCCAGTATACAGATACGCAGTATTTT. Amino acids: CASSLVGQYTDTQYF. The V and J genes are TRBV5-1 and TRBJ2-3; D gene uncertain. Germline loops: CDR1 SGHRS, CDR2 YFSETQ. V was clipped by 0 bases and J by 3 bases, with 11 bases between them. The CDR3 runs 15 residues.